This TCR beta chain was observed in a study of shared clonotypes between healthy human individuals. Study findings and constraints: Naive subsets generally exceeded memory subsets in estimated richness. The naive CD4 repertoires of four donors were compared, and approximately 4.5% of clonotypes were shared.

Naive CD8 populations comprised CD45RO-negative cells positively selected for CCR7, excluding terminally differentiated effector memory CD45RA+ cells. Replicate PCRs for sorted subsets used 200 ng DNA; this equaled 33,000 or so T cell genomes. Profiled with immunoSEQ multiplex PCR; TCRdb holds only in-frame clones, not every one. In the table there are roughly 550,000 clones, around 95% of which are singletons. With regard to this clone: The target antigen is unknown.

CDR3 length: 14 amino acids. V was shortened by 8 bases and J by 0 bases, with 14 bases between the two germline ends. Germline-derived CDR1 and CDR2 are SNHLY and FYNNEI. The material sequenced was naive CD8+ T cells sorted from blood. The TCR sequence derives from a woman aged 25 to 39 in good health. This rearrangement joins TRBV2 to TRBJ2-7, with a possible D match to TRBD1 (5 bases). The CDR3 spells CASSRPGHSYEQYF. As DNA, the CDR3 is TGTGCCAGCTCTAGGCCCGGACACTCCTACGAGCAGTACTTC.